This TCR beta chain was found in a study of glioma-infiltrating T cells after dendritic cell vaccination. Primers: 60 V beta forward and 13 J beta reverse. TCRdb's table, derived via immunoSEQ multiplex PCR, lists solely in-frame clones and lacks some. There are around 73,000 clones in the sample; roughly 80% occur only once, and around 2.3% lies in the top ten. Trimming cost V 7 bases and J 0 bases, with 10 bases left between them. The CDR3 totals 15 residues. The germline V gene has CDR1 LNHDA and CDR2 SQIVND (reference sequence). The specimen was blood, collected before dendritic cell vaccination. The sequence came from a human donor with glioblastoma. The rearrangement links TRBV19 to TRBJ1-6; the D is unclear. The CDR3 bases are TGTGCCAGTATTGGGAGTAGCTCCTATAATTCACCCCTCCACTTT. Translated, it gives CASIGSSSYNSPLHF.